The rows below give T cell receptor beta chains drawn from one sample of a study of blood T cell repertoires in COVID-19. The repertoire was sequenced with immunoSEQ multiplex PCR; TCRdb's copy has only in-frame clones and lacks some. The sample consists of more than 200,000 clones, approximately 83% of them appearing once. Sequenced input: peripheral blood. The receptors derive from an older man with acute or convalescent COVID-19. Each CDR3 is given with its conserved first and last residue. A D gene is named only where the DNA matches it firmly. Clone size is given for some rows only: seen once, a few or many times, or a class if the clone is expanded.

j_gene: TRBJ2-1
d_gene: TRBD2
abundance: -
v_gene: TRBV5-1
CDR3nt: TGCGCCAGCAGCCGAGAGGGAGGGAACTACAATGAGCAGTTCTTC
CDR3aa: CASSREGGNYNEQFF

j_gene: TRBJ2-5
d_gene: -
abundance: -
v_gene: TRBV15
CDR3nt: TGTGCCACCAGCAGAGATGGTCGAAATAGCGAGACCCAGTACTTC
CDR3aa: CATSRDGRNSETQYF

j_gene: TRBJ1-3
d_gene: -
abundance: -
v_gene: TRBV23-1
CDR3nt: TGCGCCAGCAGTCAATCCCCGCGGAACTCTGGAAACACCATATATTTT
CDR3aa: CASSQSPRNSGNTIYF

j_gene: TRBJ1-1
d_gene: -
abundance: -
v_gene: TRBV10-3
CDR3nt: TGTGCCATCAGTGAGTCGTTACAGAGCACTGAAGCTTTCTTT
CDR3aa: CAISESLQSTEAFF

j_gene: TRBJ2-2
d_gene: TRBD1
abundance: -
v_gene: TRBV4-2
CDR3nt: TGTGCCAGCAGCTACGACAGGGTCCGCGGGGAGCTGTTTTTT
CDR3aa: CASSYDRVRGELFF

j_gene: TRBJ2-7
d_gene: -
abundance: once
v_gene: TRBV5-5
CDR3nt: TGTGCCAGCAGCTTGGATGGCAGTTTCAGCTCCTACGAGCAGTACTTC
CDR3aa: CASSLDGSFSSYEQYF

j_gene: TRBJ2-7
d_gene: -
abundance: -
v_gene: TRBV6-2/TRBV6-3
CDR3nt: TGTGCCAGCACCCCTCCCAACAGAGCTCCCTACGAGCAGTACTTC
CDR3aa: CASTPPNRAPYEQYF

j_gene: TRBJ1-3
d_gene: TRBD1
abundance: -
v_gene: TRBV4-1
CDR3nt: TGCGCCAGCAGCCAAGAGGACCCCCGGACAGGCTCTGGAAACACCATATATTTT
CDR3aa: CASSQEDPRTGSGNTIYF

j_gene: TRBJ1-2
d_gene: TRBD1
abundance: -
v_gene: TRBV7-9
CDR3nt: TGTGCCAGCAGCCCACGGACAGGGGGCTATGGCTACACCTTC
CDR3aa: CASSPRTGGYGYTF

j_gene: TRBJ2-7
d_gene: TRBD1
abundance: -
v_gene: TRBV28
CDR3nt: TGTGCCAGCAGTGGTCGGGACAGATTCTACGAGCAGTACTTC
CDR3aa: CASSGRDRFYEQYF

j_gene: TRBJ2-7
d_gene: -
abundance: -
v_gene: TRBV20-1
CDR3nt: TGCAGTCCGCAACAGGGCTACGAGCAGTACTTC
CDR3aa: CSPQQGYEQYF

j_gene: TRBJ1-6
d_gene: TRBD1
abundance: -
v_gene: TRBV9
CDR3nt: TGTGCCAGCAGCGTAAGACAGGGCGGCAATTCACCCCTCCACTTT
CDR3aa: CASSVRQGGNSPLHF

j_gene: TRBJ2-7
d_gene: TRBD1
abundance: -
v_gene: TRBV2
CDR3nt: TGTGCCAGCGGGTATGACAGGGCCTCCTACGAGCAGTACTTC
CDR3aa: CASGYDRASYEQYF

j_gene: TRBJ2-1
d_gene: TRBD2
abundance: -
v_gene: TRBV2
CDR3nt: TGTGCCAGCAGTGAAGCTACGGGGGGGGCTTATGAGCAGTTCTTC
CDR3aa: CASSEATGGAYEQFF

j_gene: TRBJ1-6
d_gene: -
abundance: -
v_gene: TRBV21-1
CDR3nt: TGTGCCAGCAGCAAAGGGGGCTTCGACTCCTATAATTCACCCCTCCACTTT
CDR3aa: CASSKGGFDSYNSPLHF

j_gene: TRBJ1-4
d_gene: -
abundance: -
v_gene: TRBV7-9
CDR3nt: TGTGCCAGCAGCTTAGCAGAACAGTTTGGAAAACTGTTTTTT
CDR3aa: CASSLAEQFGKLFF

j_gene: TRBJ2-2
d_gene: TRBD2
abundance: -
v_gene: TRBV11-2
CDR3nt: TGTGCCAGCAGCTTAGGTCGGACTAGCGGGTTGAACACCGGGGAGCTGTTTTTT
CDR3aa: CASSLGRTSGLNTGELFF

j_gene: TRBJ2-7
d_gene: TRBD1
abundance: -
v_gene: TRBV6-5
CDR3nt: TGTGCCACTAGACAGGGCCGGAGAGAGCAGTACTTC
CDR3aa: CATRQGRREQYF

j_gene: TRBJ2-7
d_gene: TRBD2
abundance: -
v_gene: TRBV4-1
CDR3nt: TGCGCCAGCAGCCGCTCAGGGACTAGCGGGAGCTACGAGCAGTACTTC
CDR3aa: CASSRSGTSGSYEQYF

j_gene: TRBJ1-6
d_gene: TRBD1
abundance: -
v_gene: TRBV11-2
CDR3nt: TGTGCCAGCAGCCAGACAGGGAATAATTCACCCCTCCACTTT
CDR3aa: CASSQTGNNSPLHF

j_gene: TRBJ2-1
d_gene: TRBD1
abundance: -
v_gene: TRBV6-5
CDR3nt: TGTGCCACCTCAGGGGGTCTTGAGCAGTTCTTC
CDR3aa: CATSGGLEQFF

j_gene: TRBJ1-4
d_gene: TRBD1
abundance: -
v_gene: TRBV6-5
CDR3nt: TGTGCCAGCAGATGGGGGGACAGACCCGAAAAACTGTTTTTT
CDR3aa: CASRWGDRPEKLFF

j_gene: TRBJ1-3
d_gene: -
abundance: -
v_gene: TRBV5-6
CDR3nt: TGTGCCAGCAGCCTTACTCCTTACTCTGGAAACACCATATATTTT
CDR3aa: CASSLTPYSGNTIYF

j_gene: TRBJ1-2
d_gene: -
abundance: -
v_gene: TRBV5-4
CDR3nt: TGTGCCAGCAGCTTGGCCGGACGGGAGTCCTATGGCTACACCTTC
CDR3aa: CASSLAGRESYGYTF

j_gene: TRBJ2-7
d_gene: -
abundance: many
v_gene: TRBV28
CDR3nt: TGTGCCAGCAGACCCCGAAGGGGGGGTTTAAGGACCTACGAGCAGTACTTC
CDR3aa: CASRPRRGGLRTYEQYF

j_gene: TRBJ1-6
d_gene: TRBD1
abundance: once
v_gene: TRBV5-1
CDR3nt: TGCGCCAGCAGCCCCGAGGCAGGGGGGACTTCACCCCTCCACTTT
CDR3aa: CASSPEAGGTSPLHF

j_gene: TRBJ1-6
d_gene: -
abundance: -
v_gene: TRBV3-1/TRBV3-2
CDR3nt: TGTGCCAGCAGCTCGGGGGTTAATTCACCCCTCCACTTT
CDR3aa: CASSSGVNSPLHF

j_gene: TRBJ1-2
d_gene: -
abundance: -
v_gene: TRBV5-1
CDR3nt: TGCGCCAGCAGCCCCAGCTTGGGGGGTGGGAACTATGGCTACACCTTC
CDR3aa: CASSPSLGGGNYGYTF

j_gene: TRBJ1-6
d_gene: TRBD1
abundance: -
v_gene: TRBV27
CDR3nt: TGTGCCAGCTCCGGGGCGGGGACAGGGGCTTATAATTCACCCCTCCACTTT
CDR3aa: CASSGAGTGAYNSPLHF

j_gene: TRBJ2-1
d_gene: -
abundance: -
v_gene: TRBV27
CDR3nt: TGTGCCAGCAGTTTATTAGAGGGTGAGCAGTTCTTC
CDR3aa: CASSLLEGEQFF

j_gene: TRBJ1-5
d_gene: -
abundance: once
v_gene: TRBV2
CDR3nt: TGTGCCAGCAGTGAGCGGGGGTATAGCAATCAGCCCCAGCATTTT
CDR3aa: CASSERGYSNQPQHF

j_gene: TRBJ2-7
d_gene: -
abundance: few
v_gene: TRBV7-9
CDR3nt: TGTGCCAGCAGCTTACAGGGCTACGAGCAGTACTTC
CDR3aa: CASSLQGYEQYF

j_gene: TRBJ1-5
d_gene: TRBD1
abundance: -
v_gene: TRBV15
CDR3nt: TGTGCCACCAGCAGAGAGTGGGGACAGGGGGCTAAGCCCCAGCATTTT
CDR3aa: CATSREWGQGAKPQHF

j_gene: TRBJ2-2
d_gene: -
abundance: -
v_gene: TRBV6-5
CDR3nt: TGTGCCAGCAGTTACTCGACAGCTAACACCGGGGAGCTGTTTTTT
CDR3aa: CASSYSTANTGELFF

j_gene: TRBJ2-3
d_gene: TRBD2
abundance: -
v_gene: TRBV24-1
CDR3nt: TGTGCCACCAGTGAGGGGATAGCGGGGGGTAGGGCAGATACGCAGTATTTT
CDR3aa: CATSEGIAGGRADTQYF

j_gene: TRBJ2-5
d_gene: -
abundance: -
v_gene: TRBV6-5
CDR3nt: TGTGCCAGCATAAAGGAGTTCCAAGAGACCCAGTACTTC
CDR3aa: CASIKEFQETQYF

j_gene: TRBJ1-6
d_gene: -
abundance: -
v_gene: TRBV28
CDR3nt: TGTGCCAGCAGCCTCCCGGCCAGCTCGGGGTCACCCCTCCACTTT
CDR3aa: CASSLPASSGSPLHF